The 15 T cell receptor beta chains given below trace back to one sample, sequenced in a study of cytomegalovirus exposure and HLA in healthy donors. Primers: 60 Vbeta forward and 13 Jbeta reverse. The method was immunoSEQ multiplex PCR; TCRdb's version includes in-frame clones alone and lacks a portion of them. Altogether around 80,000 clones are present, around 10% being singletons, with the ten largest covering more than 20%. The sequencing sample was made of PBMCs. The receptors come from a man aged 55 to 70 in good health and CMV-seropositive.

This clone has more than one count but fewer than ten. This rearrangement joins TRBV30 to TRBJ2-7; TRBD1 matches 7 bases. The CDR3 runs to 12 residues. V lost 0 bases to trimming and J lost 6 bases; unmatched junction nucleotides: 2. The germline gives CDR1 GTSNPN, CDR2 SVGIG (reference sequence). The CDR3, as DNA: TGTGCCTGGAGTGTTGACAGGGTCGAGCAGTACGTC. Its translation is CAWSVDRVEQYV.

J is TRBJ1-1 and V is TRBV5-1; 9 nucleotides match TRBD1. This CDR3 contains 14 residues. Germline V lookup: CDR1 SGHRS, CDR2 YFSETQ. J lost 5 bases, V lost 4 bases, and 6 bases had no gene match. The CDR3 spells CASSEGQGQTEAFF. CDR3 DNA: TGCGCCAGCAGCGAAGGACAGGGGCAGACTGAAGCTTTCTTT.

The rearrangement joins TRBV19 to TRBJ2-1; D gene uncertain. Germline V gene sequence: CDR1 LNHDA, CDR2 SQIVND (reference sequence). The CDR3 is made up of 15 amino acids. The V gene lost 2 bases and the J gene lost 9 bases, with 17 bases spanning the gap. The CDR3 DNA is TGTGCCAGTAGTATAAATAGACTCCCCGTTACTGAGCAGTTCTTC. As protein: CASSINRLPVTEQFF.

In this sample, this clone turned up a few times. The chain links TRBV28 to TRBJ2-2, with 9 bases that match TRBD1. This CDR3 region has 15 residues. V lost 5 bases and J lost 1; bases outside the gene matches: 2. Germline CDR1 MDHEN, CDR2 SYDVKM. The CDR3 nucleotides are TGTGCCAGCAGTAGGGGACAGGGGAACACCGGGGAGCTGTTTTTT. Encoded protein: CASSRGQGNTGELFF.

With respect to this clone: Compared with germline, one end of the junction differs, possibly owing to a read error. This sample includes further DNA sequences coding for the same CDR3. This chain uses TRBV6-5 with TRBJ2-7; D might be TRBD2 (5 bases). The germline CDR1 and CDR2 sequences are MNHEY and SVGAGI. The CDR3 sequence is 14 residues long. This CDR3 is CASAPGPSSYEKYF. CDR3 coding DNA: TGTGCCAGCGCCCCGGGTCCTAGCTCCTACGAGAAGTACTTT.

V and J are TRBV10-3 and TRBJ2-5, with D possibly being TRBD2 (6 bases). V lost 4 bases to trimming and J lost 5 bases, with 14 bases between them. CDR1 and CDR2 from the germline V gene are ENHRY and SYGVKD. The length of the CDR3 is 14 residues. Here the CDR3 DNA reads TGTGCCATCAGTGGGGACTCATCAGGGGAGACCCAGTACTTC. Translated, it gives CAISGDSSGETQYF.

The table lists this clone with a few counts. The chain carries TRBV27 and TRBJ2-7, with D perhaps TRBD1 (6 bases). This CDR3 comprises 13 residues. The germline V gene encodes CDR1 MNHEY and CDR2 SMNVEV (reference sequence). V lost 3 bases and J 1 base, leaving 7 bases between the germline ends. CDR3 loop: CASSLTGSYEQYF. The CDR3 nucleotides read TGTGCCAGCAGTTTGACAGGTTCCTACGAGCAGTACTTC.

This clone has a handful of counts. The chain employs TRBV29-1 and TRBJ2-7, with 10 bases matching TRBD2. The length of the CDR3 is 14 residues. V gave up 4 bases and J gave up 3 bases; unmatched junction bases: 6. CDR1 SQVTM and CDR2 ANQGSEA come from the germline V gene. The DNA of the CDR3 is TGCAGCGTTGTAATTGGACTAGCGGACTACGAGCAGTACTTC. It is translated as CSVVIGLADYEQYF.

In its sample, this clone was seen a few times. The genes are TRBV7-3 and TRBJ1-1; tentative D call: TRBD1 (5 bases). Germline CDR1 reads SGHTA; CDR2 reads FQGTGA. CDR3 length equals 14 residues. Trimming shortened V by 5 bases and J by 5 bases, and 15 bases separated the two germline ends. In DNA, the CDR3 is TGTGCCAGCAGCCCCAGCGGGGGAGTTACTGAAGCTTTCTTT. Residues: CASSPSGGVTEAFF.

This clone was counted only a few times. The genes are TRBV29-1 and TRBJ2-7; D gene ambiguous. CDR3 length: 12 residues. Between the trimmed V and J ends, which lost 4 bases and 1 base, there was a span of 8 bases. The germline gives CDR1 SQVTM, CDR2 ANQGSEA. The CDR3 reads CSVVQQSYEQYF. CDR3 coding DNA: TGCAGCGTTGTACAGCAATCCTACGAGCAGTACTTC.

V is TRBV2 and J is TRBJ2-3; D call uncertain. CDR3 size: 12 residues. The ends were cut back, 6 bases at V and 3 bases at J, with 7 bases in the middle. The germline V gene has CDR1 SNHLY and CDR2 FYNNEI. CDR3 loop: CASRQATDTQYF. As DNA, the CDR3 is TGTGCCAGCAGGCAGGCAACAGATACGCAGTATTTT.

The chain employs TRBV2 and TRBJ1-5; 8 nucleotides match TRBD1. Looked up from germline, CDR1 is SNHLY and CDR2 is FYNNEI. CDR3 length equals 14 residues. V gave up 6 bases and J gave up 7 bases; unmatched junction bases: 8. The CDR3 here is CASRLDRVGQPQHF. DNA of the CDR3: TGTGCCAGCAGACTGGACAGGGTGGGACAGCCCCAGCATTTT.

This clone was counted a few times. The chain has TRBV18 and TRBJ1-5; 9 nucleotides line up with TRBD1. The CDR3 totals 15 residues. Germline CDR1 KGHSH, CDR2 LQKENI. Trimming removed 0 bases from V and 8 bases from J; junction bases left unmatched: 5. CDR3 region: CASSPPGQGYEPQHF. Here the CDR3 DNA reads TGTGCCAGCTCACCACCGGGACAGGGTTATGAGCCCCAGCATTTT.

The chain couples TRBV5-1 to TRBJ2-1, with D perhaps TRBD1 (7 bases). Trimming removed 4 bases at V and 4 bases at J, with 15 bases between. Germline CDR1 SGHRS, CDR2 YFSETQ. There are 15 residues in the CDR3. The CDR3 here is CASSRGTELYNEQFF. CDR3 nucleotide sequence: TGCGCCAGCAGCCGGGGGACAGAATTGTACAATGAGCAGTTCTTC. The full variable domain, with the rest looked up from reference TRBV5-1 and TRBJ2-1, is KAGVTQTPRYLIKTRGQQVTLSCSPISGHRSVSWYQQTPGQGLQFLFEYFSETQRNKGNFPGRFSGRQFSNSRSEMNVSTLELGDSALYLCASSRGTELYNEQFFGPGTRLTVL.

The J gene is TRBJ2-3, the V gene TRBV21-1; the table's D call, TRBD1, has no DNA check behind it. TRBV21-1 is assigned pseudogene status. The CDR3 consists of 24 residues. This CDR3 is CASSKCPLKPRDRGRDDGTDTQYF. CDR3 in DNA: TGTGCCAGCAGCAAGTGCCCCCTAAAGCCCCGGGACAGGGGGCGCGACGACGGCACAGATACGCAGTATTTT.